These 26 T cell receptor beta chains came from one sample sequenced in a study of T-cell reconstitution after alpha-beta-depleted transplantation in children. Molecular barcoding with unique molecular identifiers was used for the TCRbeta library. A single record per CDR3 protein comes from TCRdb applying MiXCR to the PCR reads. This table has under 150,000 distinct CDR3 sequences, about 9.6% appearing once. Here the sequenced sample was PBMCs, mostly from graft donor cells, taken 180 days after TCRalphabeta/CD19-depleted stem cell transplant. The source is a girl under three years old who had a stem cell transplant for combined immunodeficiency, so the T cells may come from the graft donor.

Ten or more counts support this clonotype. The V and J genes are TRBV20-1 and TRBJ1-1, with D possibly being TRBD1 (5 bases). The V end was cut by 1 base, the J end by 3 bases, with 9 bases between. Germline V gene data show CDR1 as DFQATT and CDR2 as SNEGSKA (reference sequence). CDR3 length: 13 amino acids. This CDR3 reads CSARVWGYTEAFF. In nucleotides, the CDR3 is TGCAGTGCTAGAGTGTGGGGCTACACTGAAGCTTTCTTT.

The CDR3 loop reads CASSSVKETQYF. The CDR3 DNA is TGTGCCAGCAGCTCTGTCAAGGAGACCCAGTACTTC. The rearrangement joins TRBV5-4 to TRBJ2-5, with no clear D. V dropped 3 bases and J dropped 5 bases, with 8 bases sitting between them. This CDR3 has 12 amino acids. The V gene's germline CDR1 is SGHNT and CDR2 YYREEE (reference sequence).

The rearrangement links TRBV7-2 to TRBJ2-3; D not certain. There are 15 residues in the CDR3. The ends were cut back, 2 bases at V and 2 bases at J, with 11 bases in the middle. Germline V CDR1 and CDR2: SGHTA, FQGNSA. The CDR3 loop reads CASSLNGLLTDTQYF. CDR3 in DNA: TGTGCCAGCAGCTTAAATGGGCTCCTCACAGATACGCAGTATTTT.

This chain links TRBV5-1 with TRBJ1-6; D is undetermined. CDR1 is SGHRS and CDR2 is YFSETQ in the germline V gene. V was shortened by 4 bases and J by 0 bases, with 11 bases between the two germline ends. The CDR3 is made up of 16 amino acids. The CDR3 is CASSLGQCSYNSPLHF. CDR3 DNA sequence: TGCGCCAGCAGCCTAGGGCAGTGCTCCTATAATTCACCCCTCCACTTT.

This clonotype was seen more than once but under ten times. The chain combines TRBV29-1 with TRBJ1-2; D is undetermined. Germline values: CDR1 SQVTM, CDR2 ANQGSEA. Trimming took off 0 bases at V and 2 bases at J, with 13 bases between the two ends. The CDR3 spans 15 residues. CDR3 region: CSVEDPGRANYGYTF. The CDR3 DNA follows: TGCAGCGTTGAAGATCCTGGCCGGGCGAACTATGGCTACACCTTC.

This chain uses TRBV29-1 with TRBJ2-3, with 12 nucleotides matching TRBD2. V lost 4 bases and J lost 0; bases outside the gene matches: 8. Germline lookup yields CDR1 SQVTM and CDR2 ANQGSEA. The CDR3 is 17 amino acids. The CDR3 DNA reads as TGCAGCGTTGGGCTAGCGGGGGGGATACTAAGCACAGATACGCAGTATTTT. Protein sequence: CSVGLAGGILSTDTQYF.

This clonotype occurred many times. CDR3 residues: CSGSSGRNTGELFF. The CDR3 DNA follows: TGCAGCGGGAGTAGCGGGAGAAACACCGGGGAGCTGTTTTTT. This chain uses TRBV29-1 with TRBJ2-2; 9 bases match TRBD2. CDR3 length: 14 residues. J lost 2 bases, V lost 7 bases, and 5 bases had no gene match. Per the germline V gene, CDR1 is SQVTM and CDR2 is ANQGSEA.

This sequence joins TRBV20-1 and TRBJ2-3, with TRBD2 matching over 11 bases. J was trimmed by 7 bases and V by 6 bases; bases with no gene match: 6. The CDR3 sequence is 13 residues long. The germline gives CDR1 DFQATT, CDR2 SNEGSKA (reference sequence). The CDR3 sequence is CSASTSGVYTQYF. CDR3 sequence (DNA): TGCAGTGCCTCGACTAGCGGGGTATATACGCAGTATTTT.

This clonotype was counted ten times or more. This chain connects TRBV12-3 or TRBV12-4 to TRBJ2-1; D may be TRBD1 (6 bases). V lost 7 bases and J 4 bases, leaving 14 bases between the germline ends. CDR3 length: 14 residues. The CDR3 region is CASTWTEFYNEQFF. The DNA of the CDR3 is TGTGCCAGCACCTGGACAGAATTTTACAATGAGCAGTTCTTC.

The chain combines TRBV9 with TRBJ2-2, with TRBD1 identical over 7 bases. Germline CDR1 and CDR2: SGDLS and YYNGEE. V lost 7 bases to trimming and J lost 4 bases; unmatched junction nucleotides: 4. This CDR3 region has 13 residues. This CDR3 is CASGTATTGELFF. The CDR3 DNA reads as TGTGCCAGCGGGACAGCGACCACCGGGGAGCTGTTTTTT.

This clonotype was seen only a few times. The chain recombines TRBV24-1 with TRBJ2-1; tentative D call: TRBD1 (5 bases). V was cut by 5 bases and J by 3 bases, with 10 bases left in between. Germline-derived CDR1 and CDR2 are KGHDR and SFDVKD. This CDR3 has 14 amino acids. The CDR3 sequence: CATSAPGNYNEQFF. The CDR3 DNA sequence: TGTGCCACCAGTGCCCCAGGGAACTACAATGAGCAGTTCTTC.

This clonotype showed up many times. The chain recombines TRBV9 with TRBJ2-5; TRBD1 matches at 10 bases. Losses at the gene ends were 4 bases for V and 0 bases for J; bases not matched to a gene: 6. CDR3 length equals 16 residues. Per the germline V gene, CDR1 is SGDLS and CDR2 is YYNGEE. The CDR3 protein is CASSPWTGGDQETQYF. In nucleotides, the CDR3 is TGTGCCAGCAGCCCCTGGACAGGGGGAGACCAAGAGACCCAGTACTTC.

This clonotype was recorded a few times. The rearrangement joins TRBV4-2 to TRBJ1-2; 8 nucleotides agree with TRBD1. The CDR3 spans 18 residues. V was clipped by 0 bases and J by 5 bases; unmatched bases: 14. Per germline, CDR1 LGHNA and CDR2 YNFKEQ. CDR3 DNA sequence: TGTGCCAGCAGCCAAGATCGCTATATGACAGGGGAGGCTTATGGCTACACCTTC. Protein: CASSQDRYMTGEAYGYTF.

The table lists this clonotype with a few counts. The chain combines TRBV11-2 with TRBJ2-3, with 11 positions matching TRBD2. Trimming cost V 5 bases and J 6 bases; bases outside gene matches: 7. The CDR3 sequence is 15 residues long. The germline V gene has CDR1 SGHAT and CDR2 FQNNGV. The CDR3 region has the DNA TGTGCCAGCAGCATTAGCGGGAGGGCCGGTGATACGCAGTATTTT. Translating gives CASSISGRAGDTQYF.

The sample holds many counts of this clonotype. The gene calls are TRBV12-3 or TRBV12-4 and TRBJ1-6; no reliable D call. With 5 bases removed from V and 7 bases from J, the gap between germline ends came to 9 bases. CDR3 length: 13 amino acids. The CDR3 sequence is CASSISINSPLHF. For the CDR3, the DNA is TGTGCCAGCAGTATATCAATAAATTCACCCCTCCACTTT.

The chain uses TRBV30 and TRBJ2-1; 14 nucleotides agree with TRBD2. V lost 4 bases to trimming and J lost 7 bases; unmatched junction nucleotides: 3. The CDR3 sequence is 14 residues long. Looked up from germline, CDR1 is GTSNPN and CDR2 is SVGIG (reference sequence). The CDR3 nucleotides read TGTGCCTGGAAAGGACTAGCGGGAGGTAATGAGCAGTTCTTC. Translation: CAWKGLAGGNEQFF.

This sequence joins TRBV6-5 and TRBJ2-2; weak D call: TRBD2 (6 bases). V was shortened by 0 bases and J by 6 bases, with 11 bases between the two germline ends. From germline, CDR1 is MNHEY and CDR2 SVGAGI. The CDR3 covers 15 residues. Here the CDR3 reads CASSYSLGEAGELFF. The CDR3 DNA is TGTGCCAGCAGTTACTCGCTGGGGGAGGCCGGGGAGCTGTTTTTT.

The chain joins TRBV12-3 or TRBV12-4 to TRBJ2-7; 12 bases are a match to TRBD2. J was trimmed by 3 bases and V by 7 bases; bases with no gene match: 4. The CDR3 consists of 14 residues. Here the CDR3 reads CASKLTSGSYEQYF. CDR3 sequence (DNA): TGTGCCAGCAAACTGACTAGCGGGAGCTACGAGCAGTACTTC.

This rearrangement joins TRBV7-6 to TRBJ2-7; weak D call: TRBD2 (5 bases). This CDR3 spans 14 amino acids. Trimming took off 1 base at V and 3 bases at J, with 10 bases between the two ends. CDR1 and CDR2 from the germline V gene are SGHVS and FNYEAQ. DNA of the CDR3: TGTGCCAGCAGCTTAGATGAGGGCCTCTACGAGCAGTACTTC. Translated, it gives CASSLDEGLYEQYF.

This chain uses TRBV10-3 with TRBJ2-1; 10 bases line up with TRBD2. Germline CDR1 reads ENHRY; CDR2 reads SYGVKD. J was trimmed by 0 bases and V by 4 bases; bases with no gene match: 3. The CDR3 contains 16 residues. CDR3 residues: CAISASGGYSYNEQFF. The CDR3 DNA reads as TGTGCCATCAGTGCTAGCGGGGGCTACTCCTACAATGAGCAGTTCTTC.

This clonotype was detected only a few times. The J gene is TRBJ2-5, the V gene TRBV4-3; 9 bases are a match to TRBD2. This CDR3 is built from 16 residues. V lost 3 bases, J lost 4 bases, and 9 bases stayed unmatched. The germline CDR1 and CDR2 sequences are LGHNA and YSLEER. As DNA, the CDR3 is TGCGCCAGCAGCCAGATTGCGGGGGGGCCCCGAGAGACCCAGTACTTC. Protein: CASSQIAGGPRETQYF.

This clonotype has a handful of counts. The chain carries TRBV4-2 and TRBJ2-1; 11 nucleotides line up with TRBD2. Germline V CDR1 and CDR2: LGHNA, YNFKEQ. Unmatched junction bases numbered 3, after V lost 0 bases and J lost 2 bases. The CDR3 is made up of 17 amino acids. CDR3 sequence: CASSQDNSGGAYNEQFF. Written as DNA, the CDR3 is TGTGCCAGCAGCCAAGACAATAGCGGGGGGGCCTACAATGAGCAGTTCTTC.

This clonotype came up a few times. The CDR3 DNA reads TGTGCCAGCAGCTTAAGGGGGGACAGTTTCCCCTACGAGCAGTACTTC. It encodes CASSLRGDSFPYEQYF. The chain is built from TRBV27 and TRBJ2-7; D possibly corresponds to TRBD1 (7 bases). V shed 6 bases and J shed 2 bases, with 20 bases lying between them. CDR1 is MNHEY and CDR2 is SMNVEV in the germline V gene (reference sequence). This CDR3 has 16 amino acids.

There are a few counts of this clonotype. This chain connects TRBV7-8 to TRBJ1-3; D is unresolved. The germline gives CDR1 SGHVS, CDR2 FQNEAQ. V lost 8 bases to trimming and J lost 9 bases, with 11 bases between them. This CDR3 is 11 amino acids long. The CDR3, as DNA: TGTGCCAGCGGATCCATGGGCACCATATATTTT. Translating it yields CASGSMGTIYF.

This clonotype was seen many times. The rearrangement uses TRBV7-2 and TRBJ2-4; 9 nucleotides agree with TRBD1. CDR3 size: 13 residues. CDR1 is SGHTA and CDR2 is FQGNSA in the germline V gene. J was trimmed by 9 bases and V by 5 bases; bases with no gene match: 5. CDR3: CASSRQGGFIQYF. CDR3 sequence (DNA): TGTGCCAGCAGCCGACAGGGGGGGTTCATTCAGTACTTC.

J is TRBJ1-4 and V is TRBV12-3 or TRBV12-4, with 9 bases aligning to TRBD1. The CDR3 loop spans 16 amino acids. V lost 10 bases to trimming and J lost 0 bases; unmatched junction nucleotides: 9. The CDR3 DNA sequence: TGTGCCACACGGCACAGGGGGCGTTCAACTAATGAAAAACTGTTTTTT. It translates to CATRHRGRSTNEKLFF.